The 21 T cell receptor beta chains listed next were all sequenced from one sample in a study of a mutant IDH1 vaccine in newly diagnosed glioma (dated by TCRdb to about 2021). This specimen's time point label, per the study, means: week 11, during vaccination. A 20-mer mutant IDH1 peptide at 300 micrograms in Montanide made up each vaccine dose, which was injected subcutaneously together with topical imiquimod. No antigens are known for them. The library was obtained by the immunoSEQ multiplex PCR assay. TCRdb took over this immuneACCESS table, retaining in-frame rearrangements with V and J assigned. Such tables are incomplete; in checked studies, under half of the missing clones stem from an unresolved V gene, and the remainder is unexplained. In all, the sample holds approximately 21,000 clones, and under 90% of those were seen once. Around 5.4% of the sample is in the top ten clones. The sample was PBMCs, taken from a glioma patient whose treatment included an IDH1 peptide vaccine. The receptors come from a woman aged 40 to 50 with glioma.

This sequence joins TRBV19 and TRBJ1-5, with a tentative D call TRBD1 (5 bases). V gave up 6 bases and J gave up 0 bases, with 18 bases separating them. This CDR3 is 17 amino acids long. Looked up from germline, CDR1 is LNHDA and CDR2 is SQIVND (reference sequence). The CDR3 nucleotides read TGTGCCAGTAGGCCGCCTCGGACAACATATAGCAATCAGCCCCAGCATTTT. As protein: CASRPPRTTYSNQPQHF.

This chain connects TRBV5-4 to TRBJ1-2, with D perhaps TRBD1 (5 bases). The CDR3 is 14 residues long. Germline V gene lookup returns CDR1 SGHNT and CDR2 YYREEE (reference sequence). V was cut by 2 bases and J by 7 bases, with 15 bases left in between. The CDR3 here is CASSFLAGDAGYTF. The CDR3 DNA reads as TGTGCCAGCAGCTTCTTAGCCGGGGACGCTGGCTACACCTTC.

V gene TRBV2 combines with J gene TRBJ2-2; D gene ambiguous. V shed 7 bases and J shed 3 bases, with 12 bases lying between them. Per the germline V gene, CDR1 is SNHLY and CDR2 is FYNNEI. The CDR3 loop spans 14 amino acids. The DNA of the CDR3 is TGTGCCAGCACCCGATTTGAGGACACCGGGGAGCTGTTTTTT. Translation: CASTRFEDTGELFF. The full variable domain, with the rest looked up from reference TRBV2 and TRBJ2-2, is EPEVTQTPSHQVTQMGQEVILRCVPISNHLYFYWYRQILGQKVEFLVSFYNNEISEKSEIFDDQFSVERPDGSNFTLKIRSTKLEDSAMYFCASTRFEDTGELFFGEGSRLTVL.

CDR3 bases: TGCGCCAGCAGTGAGGCCTCCTCTGGGGACTTGGGGGAGACCCAGTACTTC. Amino acids: CASSEASSGDLGETQYF. The gene calls are TRBV10-1 and TRBJ2-5; tentative D call: TRBD2 (6 bases). V was pared by 2 bases and J by 5 bases, with 21 bases between. This CDR3 spans 17 amino acids. The germline V gene has CDR1 WNHNN and CDR2 SYGVQD (reference sequence).

This rearrangement joins TRBV4-1 to TRBJ1-4; no reliable D call. Between the trimmed V and J ends, which lost 2 bases and 7 bases, there was a span of 17 bases. Per the germline V gene, CDR1 is MGHRA and CDR2 is YSYEKL. The CDR3 is made up of 16 amino acids. The CDR3 here is CASSQIPRVEGEKLFF. CDR3 DNA sequence: TGCGCCAGCAGCCAAATCCCTAGGGTGGAGGGTGAAAAACTGTTTTTT.

The chain carries TRBV6-1 and TRBJ2-7, with D perhaps being TRBD1 or TRBD2 (6 bases each). This CDR3 comprises 14 residues. Trimming shortened V by 2 bases and J by 6 bases, and 14 bases separated the two germline ends. Germline assignment: CDR1 MNHNS and CDR2 SASEGT. The CDR3 is CASSEWGAGGEQYF. For the CDR3, the DNA is TGTGCCAGCAGTGAATGGGGGGCAGGTGGCGAGCAGTACTTC.

The J gene is TRBJ2-7, the V gene TRBV7-9; D might be TRBD2 (5 bases). Trimming shortened V by 5 bases and J by 3 bases, and 14 bases separated the two germline ends. CDR3 length: 14 residues. In germline, CDR1 is SEHNR, CDR2 FQNEAQ (reference sequence). The DNA of the CDR3 is TGTGCCAGCAGCCAGAGGGCTACGGGCTACGAGCAGTACTTC. Its protein product is CASSQRATGYEQYF.

The chain couples TRBV4-1 to TRBJ1-1; possibly TRBD1 for D (6 bases). The length of the CDR3 is 14 residues. Germline CDR1 and CDR2: MGHRA and YSYEKL. V lost 1 base to trimming and J lost 7 bases, with 13 bases between them. The DNA of the CDR3 is TGCGCCAGCAGCCAAGTTCGGGGGCCGGATGAAGCTTTCTTT. Its protein product is CASSQVRGPDEAFF.

The J gene is TRBJ1-1, the V gene TRBV5-1, with D perhaps matching TRBD1 (6 bases). CDR1 SGHRS and CDR2 YFSETQ come from the germline V gene. V gave up 2 bases and J gave up 2 bases, with 10 bases separating them. The CDR3 has 14 amino acids. CDR3: CASSFGQTNTEAFF. The CDR3 DNA follows: TGCGCCAGCAGCTTCGGACAGACCAACACTGAAGCTTTCTTT.

This chain uses TRBV5-1 with TRBJ1-1, with D perhaps TRBD1 (6 bases). The CDR3 is 17 amino acids. Germline V gives CDR1 SGHRS, CDR2 YFSETQ. Trimming removed 0 bases at V and 0 bases at J, with 15 bases between. This CDR3 is CASSLAGGPTMNTEAFF. The CDR3 DNA sequence: TGCGCCAGCAGCTTGGCCGGGGGGCCCACCATGAACACTGAAGCTTTCTTT.

This clone was detected only a few times. The V gene is TRBV29-1, the J gene TRBJ2-1; TRBD2 is a possible D gene (5 bases). Germline-derived CDR1 and CDR2 are SQVTM and ANQGSEA. V dropped 7 bases and J dropped 0 bases, with 13 bases sitting between them. The CDR3 has 14 residues. The CDR3 is CSGLAYSSYNEQFF. CDR3 nucleotides: TGCAGCGGATTAGCGTATAGCTCCTACAATGAGCAGTTCTTC.

The chain employs TRBV6-5 and TRBJ1-4; D perhaps matches TRBD1 (5 bases). Trimming left V 6 bases short and J 8 bases short, with 16 bases between. This CDR3 is built from 14 residues. The germline gives CDR1 MNHEY, CDR2 SVGAGI. CDR3 coding DNA: TGTGCCAGCAGACCCCGGGACCTGAACGAAAAACTGTTTTTT. Its protein product is CASRPRDLNEKLFF.

Comments on this clone: One end of the junction fails to match germline, which may point to a read error. The V gene is TRBV7-7, the J gene TRBJ2-7; D assignment may be TRBD1 or TRBD2 (5 bases each). Germline values: CDR1 SSHAT, CDR2 FNYEAQ (reference sequence). There are 17 residues in the CDR3. The chain's CDR3 is CASSPPLVGDLSYEQYF. Here the CDR3 DNA reads TGTGCTAGCAGCCCCCCCCTTGTGGGGGACCTCTCCTACGAGCAGTACTTC.

This clone was found once. This chain connects TRBV9 to TRBJ1-2; the D gene is possibly TRBD1 (6 bases). V lost 0 bases and J lost 5, with 14 bases in between. CDR1 and CDR2 (germline): SGDLS, YYNGEE. The CDR3 contains 15 residues. Here the CDR3 reads CASSVGISGAYGYTF. The CDR3 DNA is TGTGCCAGCAGCGTAGGTATTTCAGGGGCATATGGCTACACCTTC.

The CDR3 protein is CAISDQLRGYEQYF. For the CDR3, the DNA is TGTGCCATCAGTGACCAACTCAGGGGCTACGAGCAGTACTTC. The chain uses TRBV10-3 and TRBJ2-7; D might be TRBD1 (6 bases). This CDR3 has 14 amino acids. V lost 3 bases, J lost 3 bases, and 12 bases lay in between. Germline V gene lookup returns CDR1 ENHRY and CDR2 SYGVKD.

Points on this clone: Compared with germline, one end of the junction differs, possibly owing to a read error. The chain uses TRBV7-7 and TRBJ2-5, with a possible D match to TRBD2 (7 bases). This CDR3 has 15 residues. Germline V lookup: CDR1 SSHAT, CDR2 FNYEAQ (reference sequence). CDR3 sequence reads: CASSLRGGARETQYF. As DNA, the CDR3 is TGTGCTAGCAGCTTAAGGGGGGGGGCAAGAGAGACCCAGTACTTC.

V and J are TRBV4-1 and TRBJ2-5, with TRBD2 matching 13 bases. Germline CDR1 reads MGHRA; CDR2 reads YSYEKL. The junction had 7 bases not matched to a gene; V was cut back by 5 bases and J by 4 bases. This CDR3 comprises 16 residues. CDR3 residues: CASSSRTSGGRETQYF. CDR3 bases: TGCGCCAGCAGCTCACGGACTAGCGGGGGACGAGAGACCCAGTACTTC.

The rearrangement links TRBV7-2 to TRBJ1-5; no clear D gene. From germline, CDR1 is SGHTA and CDR2 FQGNSA. V lost 1 base and J 2 bases, leaving 12 bases between the germline ends. The CDR3 has 16 residues. CDR3 residues: CASSLGSRIGNQPQHF. DNA for the CDR3: TGTGCCAGCAGCTTAGGTTCCAGGATCGGCAATCAGCCCCAGCATTTT.

This clone was observed once. This chain links TRBV25-1 with TRBJ2-5; D might be TRBD2 (6 bases). The CDR3 runs to 12 residues. Germline loops: CDR1 MGHDK, CDR2 SYGVNS. Trimming cost V 8 bases and J 7 bases, with 14 bases left between them. CDR3 residues: CASGGTAGTQYF. The CDR3 DNA follows: TGTGCCAGCGGGGGGACTGCGGGGACCCAGTACTTC.

The chain has TRBV29-1 and TRBJ2-3, with 11 bases matching TRBD2. Trimming at V came to 4 bases and at J to 6 bases, leaving 12 bases not matched to a gene. CDR3 length: 16 residues. Germline assignment: CDR1 SQVTM and CDR2 ANQGSEA. As DNA, the CDR3 is TGCAGCGTTGGGCGTTCACTAGCGGGAGCATATGATACGCAGTATTTT. Translation: CSVGRSLAGAYDTQYF.

The rearrangement uses TRBV9 and TRBJ2-3; possibly TRBD2 for D (7 bases). Trimming took 0 bases from V and 4 from J, leaving 15 bases between them. The CDR3 sequence is 16 residues long. Germline V lookup: CDR1 SGDLS, CDR2 YYNGEE. This CDR3 reads CASSVDWGGRSDTQYF. The CDR3 DNA sequence: TGTGCCAGCAGCGTAGATTGGGGGGGGCGGTCAGATACGCAGTATTTT.